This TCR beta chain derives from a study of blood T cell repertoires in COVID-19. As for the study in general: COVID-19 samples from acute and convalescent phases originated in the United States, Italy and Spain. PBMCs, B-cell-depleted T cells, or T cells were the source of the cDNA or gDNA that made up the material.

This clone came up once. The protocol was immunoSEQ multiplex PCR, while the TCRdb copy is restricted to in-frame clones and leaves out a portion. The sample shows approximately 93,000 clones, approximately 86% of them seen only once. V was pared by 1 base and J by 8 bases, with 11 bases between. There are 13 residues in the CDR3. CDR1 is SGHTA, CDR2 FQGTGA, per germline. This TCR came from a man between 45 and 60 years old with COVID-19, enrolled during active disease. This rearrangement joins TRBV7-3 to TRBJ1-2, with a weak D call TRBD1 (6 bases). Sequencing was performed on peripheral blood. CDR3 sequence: CASSLSQGQGYTF. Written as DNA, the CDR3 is TGTGCCAGCAGCTTAAGTCAGGGGCAGGGCTACACCTTC.